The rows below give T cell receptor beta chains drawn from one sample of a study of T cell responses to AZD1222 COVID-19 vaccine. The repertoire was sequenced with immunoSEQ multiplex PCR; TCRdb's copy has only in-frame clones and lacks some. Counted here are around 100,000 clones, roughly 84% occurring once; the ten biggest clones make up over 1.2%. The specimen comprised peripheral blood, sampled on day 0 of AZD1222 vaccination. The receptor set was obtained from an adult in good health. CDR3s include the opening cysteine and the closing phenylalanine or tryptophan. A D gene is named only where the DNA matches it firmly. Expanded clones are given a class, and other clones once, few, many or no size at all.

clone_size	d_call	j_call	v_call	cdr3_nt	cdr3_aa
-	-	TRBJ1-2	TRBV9	TGTGCCAGCAGCGAAGTTAGGGGCTACACCTTC	CASSEVRGYTF
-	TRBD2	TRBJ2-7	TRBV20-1	TGCAGTGCTAGTATAAGCGGGGTTGGGAACGAGCAGTACTTC	CSASISGVGNEQYF
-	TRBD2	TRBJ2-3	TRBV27	TGTGCCAGCAGTTTATCACTAGCGGGAGTCAGTTCTAGCACAGATACGCAGTATTTT	CASSLSLAGVSSSTDTQYF
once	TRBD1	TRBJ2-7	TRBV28	TGTGCCAGCAGTTTACAGGCAGGACAGGGAATTAACTACGAGCAGTACTTC	CASSLQAGQGINYEQYF
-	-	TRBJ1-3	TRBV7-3	TGTGCCAGCAGCGAACAGGGTGGAAACACCATATATTTT	CASSEQGGNTIYF
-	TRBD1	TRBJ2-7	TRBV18	TGTGCCAGCTCCCTCAGGGGGCCCTACGAGCAGTACTTC	CASSLRGPYEQYF
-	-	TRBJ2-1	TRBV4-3	TGCGCCAGCAGCCAAGTTACGGGTGTAAATGAGCAGTTCTTC	CASSQVTGVNEQFF
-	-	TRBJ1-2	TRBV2	TGTGCCAGCAGCGACTATGGCTACACCTTC	CASSDYGYTF
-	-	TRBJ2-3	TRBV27	TGTGCCAGCGCCGCCGGGTATACGCAGTATTTT	CASAAGYTQYF
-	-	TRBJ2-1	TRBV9	TGTGCCAGCAGCCCGATTACAAGCGGACCATACAATGAGCAGTTCTTC	CASSPITSGPYNEQFF
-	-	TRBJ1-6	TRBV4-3	TGCGCCAGCAGCCAAGATGTTTACGGGGATTCACCCCTCCACTTT	CASSQDVYGDSPLHF
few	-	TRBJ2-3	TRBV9	TGTGCCAGCGGCCGTCTAGGGTTAGAGGATACGCAGTATTTT	CASGRLGLEDTQYF
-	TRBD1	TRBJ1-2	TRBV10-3	TGTGCCATCAGTGAAGGGGACAGGGGACGTGCTAACTATGGCTACACCTTC	CAISEGDRGRANYGYTF
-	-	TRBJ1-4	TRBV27	TGTGCCAGCAGTTTAATCAGAGACCGGAACGAAAAACTGTTTTTT	CASSLIRDRNEKLFF
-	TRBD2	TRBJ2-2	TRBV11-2	TGTGCCAGCAGCTTAGATGGGCTAGCGGGCTACACCGGGGAGCTGTTTTTT	CASSLDGLAGYTGELFF
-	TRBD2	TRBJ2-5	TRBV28	TGTGCCAGCAGTTTTGGTCGGGAGGATCAAGAGACCCAGTACTTC	CASSFGREDQETQYF
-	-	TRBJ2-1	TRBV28	TGTGCCAGCAGCCATCCTGGGACCCCCGAAGGCGATGAGCAGTTCTTC	CASSHPGTPEGDEQFF
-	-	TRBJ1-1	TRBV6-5	TGTGCCAGCAGTTACTCGTCCGGGGGGAACACTGAAGCTTTCTTT	CASSYSSGGNTEAFF
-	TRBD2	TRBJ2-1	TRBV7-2	TGTGCCAGCAGCTTAGCAGGACTAGGTTATGATGAGCAGTTCTTC	CASSLAGLGYDEQFF
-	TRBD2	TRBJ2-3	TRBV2	TGTGCCAGCAGGCTTGATCTAGGGACTAGCGTAACAGATACGCAGTATTTT	CASRLDLGTSVTDTQYF
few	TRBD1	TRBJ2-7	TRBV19	TGTGCCAGTAGTATGTGGGACAGGGGCTACGAGCAGTACTTC	CASSMWDRGYEQYF
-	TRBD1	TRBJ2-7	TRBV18	TGTGCCAGCTCAACGGGACAGTCCTACGAGCAGTACTTC	CASSTGQSYEQYF
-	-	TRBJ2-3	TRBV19	TGTGCCAGTGGAGATGAGCCCGGGCGTACGCAGTATTTT	CASGDEPGRTQYF
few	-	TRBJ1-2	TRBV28	TGTGCCAGCAGTTTAGCGACAGCCTATGGCTACACCTTC	CASSLATAYGYTF
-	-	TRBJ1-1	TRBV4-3	TGCGCCAGCAGCCAAGATAACGGAGGGAACACTGAAGCTTTCTTT	CASSQDNGGNTEAFF
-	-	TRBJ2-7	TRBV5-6	TGTGCCAGCAGCTTGCGAACAGTAACCTACGAGCAGTACTTC	CASSLRTVTYEQYF
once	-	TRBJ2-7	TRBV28	TGTGCCAGCAGTTTAATTAAGACCGAGCAGTACTTC	CASSLIKTEQYF
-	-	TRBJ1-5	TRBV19	TGTGCCAGTAGTATTAAGAGATCGGGCGGCAATCAGCCCCAGCATTTT	CASSIKRSGGNQPQHF
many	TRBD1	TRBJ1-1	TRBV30	TGTGCCTGGAGGGGAGGGACAGGGGGGCTTAAAGCTTTCTTT	CAWRGGTGGLKAFF
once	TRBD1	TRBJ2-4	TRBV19	TGTGCCAGTAGTATAGCAGTTCCAGGGGGCATTCAGTACTTC	CASSIAVPGGIQYF
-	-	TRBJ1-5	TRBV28	TGTGCCAGCAGCCTTCACAGGGAAAGCAATCAGCCCCAGCATTTT	CASSLHRESNQPQHF
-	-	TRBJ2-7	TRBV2	TGTGCCAGCAGTGGGGTCGGCTCCTCCTACGAGCAGTACTTC	CASSGVGSSYEQYF
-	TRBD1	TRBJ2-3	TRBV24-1	TGTGCCACCAGCTCTGGACAGGGGGGCCCATCGGCGCAGTATTTT	CATSSGQGGPSAQYF
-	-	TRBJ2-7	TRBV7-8	TGTGCCAGCAGCTTAGAGGGCAGATCCTACGAGCAGTACTTC	CASSLEGRSYEQYF
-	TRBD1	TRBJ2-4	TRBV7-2	TGTGCCAGCACCGAACCGGGACAGAGAAACATTCAGTACTTC	CASTEPGQRNIQYF
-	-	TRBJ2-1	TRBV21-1	TGTGCCAGCAGCAGCGGGGCCCACAGGGTCGGCGATTGCAATGAGCAGTTCTTC	CASSSGAHRVGDCNEQFF
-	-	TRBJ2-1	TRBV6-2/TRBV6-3	TGTGCCAGCAGTTACGCGGCAGGGATCTTCTCCTACAATGAGCAGTTCTTC	CASSYAAGIFSYNEQFF
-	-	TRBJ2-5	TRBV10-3	TGTGCTGAGCAGGGAAATCGAGGGGGAGAGACCCAGTACTTC	CAEQGNRGGETQYF
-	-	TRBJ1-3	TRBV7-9	TGTGCCAGCAGCCACGAGGGTGCCTCTGGAAACACCATATATTTT	CASSHEGASGNTIYF
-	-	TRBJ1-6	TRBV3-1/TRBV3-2	TGTGCCAGCAGCCAAACCAGGGGTGATTCACCCCTCCACTTT	CASSQTRGDSPLHF
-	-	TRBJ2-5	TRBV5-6	TGTGCCAGCAGCGGCGGGACTCAGGCCCACAAGACCCAGTACTTC	CASSGGTQAHKTQYF
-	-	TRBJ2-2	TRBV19	TGTGCCACCCGACAGACCACTCGGGTATGGACCGGGGAGCTGTTTTTT	CATRQTTRVWTGELFF
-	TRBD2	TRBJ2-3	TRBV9	TGTGCCAGCAGCCCCAAAGCGGGAGGGTCGACAGATACGCAGTATTTT	CASSPKAGGSTDTQYF
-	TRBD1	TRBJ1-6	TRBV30	TGTGCCTGGAGCCAGGGACAGGAGAATTCACCCCTCCACTTT	CAWSQGQENSPLHF
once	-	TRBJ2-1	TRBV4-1	TGCGCCAGCAGCCCCATTAGGGGGTTAGTCCCGAAATACAATGAGCAGTTCTTC	CASSPIRGLVPKYNEQFF
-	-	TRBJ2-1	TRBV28	TGTGCCAGCAGCCACGACAGCAATGAGCAGTTCTTC	CASSHDSNEQFF